This TCR beta chain was identified during a study of blood T cells in healthy people across ages. The authors drew 8.5 to 10 milliliters of peripheral blood from each donor. Per-sample yields of isolated PBMCs were at least 6.5 million. Together with a sample-barcoded 5' primer, a J-beta primer mix was included in a second PCR lasting roughly 6 to 12 cycles. Paired-end reads containing CDR3 totaled no fewer than 3 million for each sample. TCRdb itself ran the 5' RACE reads through MiXCR, one entry per CDR3 protein. This sample has 550,000 to 600,000 distinct CDR3 sequences, with 40% to 50% found just once. With 4 bases removed from V and 2 bases from J, the gap between germline ends came to 14 bases. The CDR3 contains 15 residues. The germline gives CDR1 SEHNR, CDR2 FQNEAQ (reference sequence).

The chain uses TRBV7-9 and TRBJ1-1; weak D call: TRBD1 (5 bases). This TCR was recovered from an elderly man in good health. The sample comprised blood. CDR3 loop: CASSSQGQGNTEAFF. The CDR3 DNA is TGTGCCAGCAGCTCCCAAGGCCAGGGCAACACTGAAGCTTTCTTT.